This T cell receptor (beta chain) was captured by sequencing in a study of CD8+CD57+ T cells in acquired aplastic anemia. The CDR3 has 16 amino acids. The germline V and J ends were trimmed by 0 bases and 8 bases, with 18 bases remaining between them. Germline loops: CDR1 SGHNT, CDR2 YYREEE (reference sequence). This clonotype was seen a few times. No antigen is known for it. Genomic DNA, the template, was used for profiling of the TCR beta VDJ and CDR3. MiXCR was run by TCRdb on the reads, yielding one entry per CDR3 protein. The sample gives hundreds of thousands of distinct CDR3 sequences, under 40% of which show up once; 0.7% to 1% is in the top ten. Study results and limitations: Patients and controls shared about 27 CD8+ CDR3 sequences.

Whoever was chosen for sequencing had shown CD8+CD57+ cell expansion by flow cytometry. As a group, the patients uniformly had severe acquired aplastic anemia. This TCR was sampled from a human donor with aplastic anemia. The rearrangement joins TRBV5-4 to TRBJ2-1; TRBD2 might be the D (6 bases). What was sequenced was sorted CD4+, CD8+, or CD8+CD57+ T cells (not recorded which) from PBMCs. CDR3 sequence (DNA): TGTGCCAGCAGCTTGGCCGGCGGGAACGTCGGCGATGAGCAGTTCTTC. This gives the protein CASSLAGGNVGDEQFF.